These 28 T cell receptor beta chains were sequenced from one sample in a study of CD8 T cells in Susac syndrome. An input of roughly 0.45 to 1 ug of RNA was subjected to reverse transcription using random hexamers. In TCRdb, the immunoSEQ multiplex PCR reads were re-called with MiXCR into one record per CDR3 protein. The data contain about 180,000 distinct CDR3 sequences, 90% to 97% of them seen just once; the ten biggest clones take up about 0.093%. The sample comprised CD4+ T cells from PBMCs. Receptors originate from a human donor with multiple sclerosis.

The J gene is TRBJ2-3, the V gene TRBV7-2; TRBD1 is a possible D gene (6 bases). CDR3 size: 15 residues. V was shortened by 4 bases and J by 2 bases, with 13 bases between the two germline ends. Germline V CDR1 and CDR2: SGHTA, FQGNSA. The CDR3 sequence is CASSYQTGPTDTQYF. The CDR3 bases are TGTGCCAGCAGCTACCAGACAGGCCCCACAGATACGCAGTATTTT.

V usage is TRBV29-1 and J usage is TRBJ1-2, with a weak D call TRBD1 (5 bases). V was shortened by 2 bases and J by 4 bases, with 17 bases between the two germline ends. Per the germline V gene, CDR1 is SQVTM and CDR2 is ANQGSEA. This CDR3 region has 15 residues. The CDR3 DNA sequence: TGCAGCGTTGAACGTCCTCGGGAGGGGCCCTATGGCTACACCTTC. This codes for CSVERPREGPYGYTF.

The CDR3, as DNA: TGTGCCAGCAGCGTAGGCAGGCTGGAGGAGTTCTTC. This encodes CASSVGRLEEFF. The rearrangement links TRBV9 to TRBJ2-1; D may be TRBD2 (5 bases). The CDR3 totals 12 residues. CDR1 and CDR2 (germline): SGDLS, YYNGEE. V was pared by 0 bases and J by 14 bases, with 12 bases between.

The chain combines TRBV12-3 or TRBV12-4 with TRBJ2-7; 9 bases fit TRBD1. The CDR3 covers 14 residues. J lost 4 bases, V lost 7 bases, and 8 bases had no gene match. CDR3 bases: TGTGCCAGCAACCCCCGTGGACAGGGGTACGAGCAGTACTTC. Amino acids: CASNPRGQGYEQYF.

The chain employs TRBV9 and TRBJ2-2, with 7 bases fitting TRBD2. The CDR3 covers 14 residues. V trimming: 9 bases; J trimming: 3 bases; junction bases outside the gene matches: 8. Looked up from germline, CDR1 is SGDLS and CDR2 is YYNGEE. This CDR3 reads CATGRGRYTGELFF. Written as DNA, the CDR3 is TGTGCCACAGGGAGGGGTCGATACACCGGGGAGCTGTTTTTT.

The chain recombines TRBV29-1 with TRBJ1-1, with TRBD1 matching over 8 bases. The CDR3 is 12 amino acids. J gave up 5 bases and V 7 bases, and 6 bases lay outside the gene matches. Germline V gene data show CDR1 as SQVTM and CDR2 as ANQGSEA. This chain's CDR3 is CSAQGARTEAFF. The CDR3 bases are TGCAGCGCCCAGGGGGCGCGGACTGAAGCTTTCTTT.

V and J are TRBV30 and TRBJ1-1, with a possible D match to TRBD1 (6 bases). The CDR3 has 13 amino acids. CDR1 is GTSNPN and CDR2 is SVGIG in the germline V gene (reference sequence). V dropped 7 bases and J dropped 0 bases, with 12 bases sitting between them. CDR3 nucleotide sequence: TGTGCCTCTAGGAGGGGGGTGAACACTGAAGCTTTCTTT. Amino acid sequence: CASRRGVNTEAFF. Based on the CDR3 plus reference TRBV30 and TRBJ1-1, the full variable domain is SQTIHQWPATLVQPVGSPLSLECTVEGTSNPNLYWYRQAAGRGLQLLFYSVGIGQISSEVPQNLSASRPQDRQFILSSKKLLLSDSGFYLCASRRGVNTEAFFGQGTRLTVV.

This clonotype has only a few counts. This chain connects TRBV30 to TRBJ2-7; D might be TRBD1 or TRBD2, each matching 5 bases. Trimming left V 3 bases short and J 4 bases short, with 10 bases between. This CDR3 contains 12 residues. Germline CDR1 and CDR2: GTSNPN and SVGIG (reference sequence). This chain's CDR3 is CAWRGGGYEQYF. For the CDR3, the DNA is TGTGCCTGGAGAGGTGGGGGATACGAGCAGTACTTC. The complete variable domain, with remaining parts taken from reference TRBV30 and TRBJ2-7, reads SQTIHQWPATLVQPVGSPLSLECTVEGTSNPNLYWYRQAAGRGLQLLFYSVGIGQISSEVPQNLSASRPQDRQFILSSKKLLLSDSGFYLCAWRGGGYEQYFGPGTRLTVT.

The chain has TRBV3-1 and TRBJ2-5; 7 bases line up with TRBD2. The length of the CDR3 is 15 residues. Germline V gene lookup returns CDR1 LGHDT and CDR2 YNNKEL (reference sequence). J was trimmed by 4 bases and V by 5 bases; bases with no gene match: 10. CDR3 in DNA: TGTGCCAGCAGCTCCCAGGGAGGGGCGGGAGAGACCCAGTACTTC. It encodes CASSSQGGAGETQYF.

The gene calls are TRBV28 and TRBJ2-2; D is unclear. CDR3 length: 15 amino acids. CDR1 is MDHEN and CDR2 is SYDVKM in the germline V gene. With 6 bases removed from V and 3 bases from J, the gap between germline ends came to 14 bases. CDR3 nucleotide sequence: TGTGCCAGCAGCCCTGGAAGGACGGACACCGGGGAGCTGTTTTTT. Amino acid sequence: CASSPGRTDTGELFF.

The chain is built from TRBV25-1 and TRBJ1-2; no definite D call. Germline V lookup: CDR1 MGHDK, CDR2 SYGVNS. There are 12 residues in the CDR3. V was clipped by 1 base and J by 11 bases, with 11 bases between them. The CDR3 bases are TGTGCCAGCAGTGAATTCTCCGGGATATACACCTTC. Its translation is CASSEFSGIYTF.

The J gene is TRBJ2-1, the V gene TRBV28; 10 bases line up with TRBD1. V shed 3 bases, J shed 7 bases, and the junction held 6 bases outside the gene matches. CDR3 length: 15 amino acids. CDR1 and CDR2 from the germline V gene are MDHEN and SYDVKM. The CDR3 nucleotides are TGTGCCAGCAGTTTTTTCGGACAGGGGGTGAATGAGCAGTTCTTC. It codes for CASSFFGQGVNEQFF.

The V gene is TRBV7-3, the J gene TRBJ2-3; the match to TRBD2 covers 8 bases. Germline-derived CDR1 and CDR2 are SGHTA and FQGTGA. Germline trimming cut 9 bases from V and 2 bases from J; bases unmatched to any gene: 10. The CDR3 covers 15 residues. CDR3 sequence reads: CASHPRGGPTDTQYF. The CDR3 DNA reads as TGTGCCAGTCACCCCCGCGGGGGGCCCACAGATACGCAGTATTTT.

V usage is TRBV5-1 and J usage is TRBJ1-2; 9 bases are a match to TRBD1. Germline loops: CDR1 SGHRS, CDR2 YFSETQ. This CDR3 has 14 amino acids. Trimming took 4 bases from V and 3 from J; bases not matched to a gene: 4. The CDR3, as DNA: TGCGCCAGCAGCACACAGGGGGCTGACTATGGCTACACCTTC. As protein: CASSTQGADYGYTF.

The chain joins TRBV19 to TRBJ2-1; D remains ambiguous. The V gene's germline CDR1 is LNHDA and CDR2 SQIVND (reference sequence). V dropped 1 base and J dropped 10 bases, with 14 bases sitting between them. This CDR3 has 14 residues. CDR3: CASSIGPYSGEQFF. Written as DNA, the CDR3 is TGTGCCAGTAGTATAGGCCCCTATAGTGGCGAGCAGTTCTTC.

Comments on this clonotype: The germline gene is not matched at one end of the junction; a read error may be the cause. The V call is TRBV3-1, the J call TRBJ1-6; 9 bases line up with TRBD1. Germline CDR1 is LGHDT and CDR2 is YNNKEL (reference sequence). This CDR3 is 15 amino acids long. CDR3 sequence (DNA): TGTGCCAGCAGCCAACGGGGACAGGGTAATCCACCCCTCCACTTT. Translation gives CASSQRGQGNPPLHF. The full variable domain, completed using reference TRBV3-1 and TRBJ1-6, is DTAVSQTPKYLVTQMGNDKSIKCEQNLGHDTMYWYKQDSKKFLKIMFSYNNKELIINETVPNRFSPKSPDKAHLNLHINSLELGDSAVYFCASSQRGQGNPPLHFGNGTRLTVT.

The chain couples TRBV6-2 or TRBV6-3 to TRBJ2-7; D unresolved. Trimming took 5 bases from V and 0 from J, leaving 8 bases between them. The CDR3 consists of 13 residues. The germline CDR1 and CDR2 sequences are MNHEY and SVGEGT. The CDR3 loop reads CASSNIDSYEQYF. The CDR3, as DNA: TGTGCCAGCAGTAACATAGACTCCTACGAGCAGTACTTC.

The chain couples TRBV18 to TRBJ1-1; TRBD1 aligns across 9 bases. This CDR3 spans 15 amino acids. CDR1 is KGHSH, CDR2 LQKENI, per germline. The V and J ends lost 4 bases and 7 bases, in that order; junction bases with no gene match: 10. The CDR3 spells CASSRNQQGAGEAFF. The CDR3 region has the DNA TGTGCCAGCTCACGCAACCAACAGGGGGCCGGTGAAGCTTTCTTT.

This clonotype has only one observation. CDR3 region: CSVELGVTNEKLFF. The CDR3 DNA reads as TGCAGCGTTGAGTTGGGAGTGACAAATGAAAAACTGTTTTTT. The chain carries TRBV29-1 and TRBJ1-4; no clear D. The CDR3 contains 14 residues. Trimming removed 3 bases at V and 5 bases at J, with 13 bases between. Germline CDR1 reads SQVTM; CDR2 reads ANQGSEA.

The chain recombines TRBV5-1 with TRBJ2-5, with no clear D. V lost 0 bases, J lost 3 bases, and 6 bases lay in between. The CDR3 length is 13 residues. Germline V CDR1 and CDR2: SGHRS, YFSETQ. The DNA of the CDR3 is TGCGCCAGCAGCTTGGAGTTGAAAGAGACCCAGTACTTC. Translating it yields CASSLELKETQYF. Complete variable domain (other parts from reference TRBV5-1 and TRBJ2-5): KAGVTQTPRYLIKTRGQQVTLSCSPISGHRSVSWYQQTPGQGLQFLFEYFSETQRNKGNFPGRFSGRQFSNSRSEMNVSTLELGDSALYLCASSLELKETQYFGPGTRLLVL.

This clonotype was observed once. The V gene is TRBV7-8, the J gene TRBJ2-1; 7 bases map to TRBD2. The germline V gene has CDR1 SGHVS and CDR2 FQNEAQ. J was trimmed by 7 bases and V by 7 bases; bases with no gene match: 10. There are 14 residues in the CDR3. This CDR3 is CASTPGGFRNEQFF. DNA for the CDR3: TGTGCCAGCACCCCGGGAGGCTTTAGAAATGAGCAGTTCTTC.

This chain connects TRBV20-1 to TRBJ2-1, with D perhaps TRBD1 (5 bases). The CDR3 loop spans 14 amino acids. Per germline, CDR1 DFQATT and CDR2 SNEGSKA (reference sequence). Trimming removed 0 bases from V and 1 base from J, with 7 bases in between. The CDR3 sequence is CSARDRVSYNEQFF. CDR3 sequence (DNA): TGCAGTGCTAGAGACAGGGTGTCCTACAATGAGCAGTTCTTC.

The chain uses TRBV29-1 and TRBJ1-2; tentative D call: TRBD1 (6 bases). The ends were cut back, 7 bases at V and 1 base at J, with 22 bases in the middle. This CDR3 spans 16 amino acids. Germline CDR1 reads SQVTM; CDR2 reads ANQGSEA. The DNA for the CDR3 is TGCAGCGCCACAGGGAACCAAGGTAGCATTAACTATGGCTACACCTTC. Its protein is CSATGNQGSINYGYTF. Full variable domain (rest looked up from reference TRBV29-1 and TRBJ1-2): SAVISQKPSRDICQRGTSLTIQCQVDSQVTMMFWYRQQPGQSLTLIATANQGSEATYESGFVIDKFPISRPNLTFSTLTVSNMSPEDSSIYLCSATGNQGSINYGYTFGSGTRLTVV.

The genes are TRBV20-1 and TRBJ1-6, with D maybe TRBD1 (5 bases). Trimming took 3 bases from V and 10 from J, leaving 16 bases between them. Germline V gene sequence: CDR1 DFQATT, CDR2 SNEGSKA (reference sequence). The CDR3 totals 14 residues. The DNA for the CDR3 is TGCAGTGCTAGCGGCCCAGGGAGAGAATCACCCCTCCACTTT. Amino acids: CSASGPGRESPLHF.

J is TRBJ1-1 and V is TRBV25-1; D remains unclear. CDR3 length: 15 amino acids. The germline CDR1 and CDR2 sequences are MGHDK and SYGVNS. V dropped 7 bases and J dropped 0 bases, with 15 bases sitting between them. CDR3 region: CASKAAFPMNTEAFF. CDR3 sequence (DNA): TGTGCCAGCAAAGCCGCTTTTCCGATGAACACTGAAGCTTTCTTT.

The V call is TRBV9, the J call TRBJ2-7, with D maybe TRBD2 (6 bases). The CDR3 extends over 13 amino acids. Germline V gene sequence: CDR1 SGDLS, CDR2 YYNGEE. V lost 7 bases to trimming and J lost 2 bases, with 13 bases between them. The CDR3 DNA follows: TGTGCCAGCCCCCGGGGGAAGACCTACGAGCAGTACTTC. Translation gives CASPRGKTYEQYF.

This chain links TRBV30 with TRBJ1-1; D not certain. Germline CDR1 reads GTSNPN; CDR2 reads SVGIG (reference sequence). The CDR3 sequence is 13 residues long. V lost 0 bases to trimming and J lost 0 bases, with 5 bases between them. CDR3 nucleotide sequence: TGTGCCTGGAGTGTAGTCCTGAACACTGAAGCTTTCTTT. This codes for CAWSVVLNTEAFF.

This chain joins TRBV4-1 and TRBJ2-3; 8 bases fit TRBD1. Trimming removed 0 bases from V and 1 base from J; junction bases left unmatched: 0. Germline V gives CDR1 MGHRA, CDR2 YSYEKL. There are 15 residues in the CDR3. The CDR3 bases are TGCGCCAGCAGCCAAGAGGGACAGGGCACAGATACGCAGTATTTT. It specifies CASSQEGQGTDTQYF.